This T cell receptor beta chain is from a study of CD8 T cells in ankylosing spondylitis. Study findings and constraints: What appeared characteristic of ankylosing spondylitis blood was a TCR beta motif of eight highly homologous variants.

This clonotype was observed a few times. Its target is not known. Germline-derived CDR1 and CDR2 are SEHNR and FQNEAQ (reference sequence). This CDR3 is built from 15 residues. The V end lost 1 base, the J end lost 4 bases, and 14 bases lay between the germline ends. TCRdb recomputed calls from the 5' RACE reads with MiXCR, one row per CDR3 protein. This table has under 150,000 distinct CDR3 sequences, approximately 10% appearing once. J is TRBJ2-7 and V is TRBV7-9; D unclear. The TCR was taken from a male donor with ankylosing spondylitis or in good health (not recorded which). The specimen was blood, either unsorted or a sorted T cell fraction (not recorded which). CDR3 region: CASSLERQAEYEQYF. For the CDR3, the DNA is TGTGCCAGCAGCTTAGAACGCCAGGCAGAATACGAGCAGTACTTC.